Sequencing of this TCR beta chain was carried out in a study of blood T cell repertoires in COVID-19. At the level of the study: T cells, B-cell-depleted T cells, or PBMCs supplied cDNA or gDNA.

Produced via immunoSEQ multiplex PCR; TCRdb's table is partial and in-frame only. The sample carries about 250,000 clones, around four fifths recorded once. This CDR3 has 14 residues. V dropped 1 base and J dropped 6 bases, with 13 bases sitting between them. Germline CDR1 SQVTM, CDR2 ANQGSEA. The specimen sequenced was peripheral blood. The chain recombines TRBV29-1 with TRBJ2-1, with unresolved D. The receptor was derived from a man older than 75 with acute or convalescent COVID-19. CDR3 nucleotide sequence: TGCAGCGTTGAAGTCCCAGCGCGGAGCAATGAGCAGTTCTTC. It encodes CSVEVPARSNEQFF.